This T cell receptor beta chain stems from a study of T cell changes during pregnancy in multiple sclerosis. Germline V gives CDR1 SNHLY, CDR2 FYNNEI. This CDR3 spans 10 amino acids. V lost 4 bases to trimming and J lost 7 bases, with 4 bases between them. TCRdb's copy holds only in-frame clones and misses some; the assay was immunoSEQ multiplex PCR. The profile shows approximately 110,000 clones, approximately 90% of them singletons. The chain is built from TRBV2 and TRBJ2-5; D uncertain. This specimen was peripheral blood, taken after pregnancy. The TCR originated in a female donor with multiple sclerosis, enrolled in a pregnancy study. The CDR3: CASSGVTQYF. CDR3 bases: TGTGCCAGCAGTGGCGTGACCCAGTACTTC.